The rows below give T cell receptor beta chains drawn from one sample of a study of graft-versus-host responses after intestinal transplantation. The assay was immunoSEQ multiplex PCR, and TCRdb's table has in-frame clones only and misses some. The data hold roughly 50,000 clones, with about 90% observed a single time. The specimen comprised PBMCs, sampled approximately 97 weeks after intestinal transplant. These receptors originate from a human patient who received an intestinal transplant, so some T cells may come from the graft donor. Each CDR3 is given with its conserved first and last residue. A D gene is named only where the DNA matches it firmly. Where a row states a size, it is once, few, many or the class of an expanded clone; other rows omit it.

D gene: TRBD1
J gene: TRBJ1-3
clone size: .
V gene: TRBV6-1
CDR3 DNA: TGTGCCAGCAGTGGGACAGGGTTGGAAGGAAACACCATATATTTT
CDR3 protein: CASSGTGLEGNTIYF

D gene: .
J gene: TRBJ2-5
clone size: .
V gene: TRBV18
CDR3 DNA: TGTGCCAGCTCACCAAGGGGACCGCCTCAAGAGACCCAGTACTTC
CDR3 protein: CASSPRGPPQETQYF

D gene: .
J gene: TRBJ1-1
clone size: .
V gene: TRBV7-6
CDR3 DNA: TGTGCCAGCAGCGCGTCCCTGAACACTGAAGCTTTCTTT
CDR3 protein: CASSASLNTEAFF

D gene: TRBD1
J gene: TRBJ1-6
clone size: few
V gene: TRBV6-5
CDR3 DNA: TGTGCCAGCAGGGGACAGGGGGGTTATAATTCACCCCTCCACTTT
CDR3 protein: CASRGQGGYNSPLHF

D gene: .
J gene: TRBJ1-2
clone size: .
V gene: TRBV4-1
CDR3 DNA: TGCGCCAGCAGCCAAGAGGATAGGGGATTGTCTCGCTACACCTTC
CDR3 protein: CASSQEDRGLSRYTF

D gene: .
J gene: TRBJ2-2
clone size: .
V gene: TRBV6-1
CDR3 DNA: TGTGCCAGCAGTGAATTATCACGAACCGGGGAGCTGTTTTTT
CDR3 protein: CASSELSRTGELFF

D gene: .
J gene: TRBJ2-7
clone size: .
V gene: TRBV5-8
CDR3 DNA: TGTGCCAGCAGCCAACCGATGGGGACGGGGACCTACGAGCAGTACTTC
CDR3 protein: CASSQPMGTGTYEQYF

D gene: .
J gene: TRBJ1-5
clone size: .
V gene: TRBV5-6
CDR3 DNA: TGTGCCAGCAGCTTGGGTTTCTATAGCAATCAGCCCCAGCATTTT
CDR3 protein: CASSLGFYSNQPQHF

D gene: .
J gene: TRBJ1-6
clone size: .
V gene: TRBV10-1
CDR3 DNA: TGCGCCAGCAGTGAGTGGCGGGATAATTCACCCCTCCACTTT
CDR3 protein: CASSEWRDNSPLHF

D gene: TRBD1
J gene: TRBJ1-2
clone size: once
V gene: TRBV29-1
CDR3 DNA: TGCAGCGCCAGGGACAGGCAGGGGTGGGGCTACACCTTC
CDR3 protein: CSARDRQGWGYTF

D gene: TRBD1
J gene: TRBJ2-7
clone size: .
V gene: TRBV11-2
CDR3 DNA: TGTGCCAGCAGCTGGGCCGGGACAGGGGGGGACGAGCAGTACTTC
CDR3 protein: CASSWAGTGGDEQYF

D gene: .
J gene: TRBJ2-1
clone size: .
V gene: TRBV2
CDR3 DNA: TGTGCCACCCCGAAGACTAACAATGAGCAGTTCTTC
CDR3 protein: CATPKTNNEQFF

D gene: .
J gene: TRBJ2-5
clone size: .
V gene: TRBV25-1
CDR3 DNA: TGTGCCAGCAGTGGTCAGACCCAGTACTTC
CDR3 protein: CASSGQTQYF